The T cell receptor beta chain under discussion was sequenced for a study of glioma-infiltrating T cells. This clonotype was seen only a few times. This sequence may be a read error, since a much larger clone differs from it by one base. The CDR3 loop spans 16 amino acids. Germline values: CDR1 MNHNS, CDR2 SASEGT. Amplification of TCR alpha and beta CDR3 regions from RNA used iRepertoire nested multiplex PCR. TCRdb re-called the multiplex PCR reads through MiXCR, storing one row per CDR3 protein. The data contain some 110,000 distinct CDR3 sequences, more than 20% of them singletons. The rearrangement joins TRBV6-1 to TRBJ1-6; no clear D. The sequence was collected from a human donor with low-grade glioma or glioblastoma, undergoing nonglioma brain surgery, or in good health (not recorded which). Material for sequencing was glioma tissue, nonneoplastic brain tissue, or PBMCs (not recorded which). CDR3 loop: CTSSYMRTDHNSPLHF. The CDR3 nucleotides are TGTACCAGCAGTTATATGAGGACGGACCATAATTCACCCCTCCACTTT.